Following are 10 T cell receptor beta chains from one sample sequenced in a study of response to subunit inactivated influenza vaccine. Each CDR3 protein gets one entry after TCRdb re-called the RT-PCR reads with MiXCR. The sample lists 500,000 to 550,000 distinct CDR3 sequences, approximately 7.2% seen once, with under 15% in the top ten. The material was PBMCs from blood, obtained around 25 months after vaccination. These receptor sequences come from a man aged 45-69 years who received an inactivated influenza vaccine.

CDR3 sequence: CRGESADTQYF. CDR3 in DNA: TGCAGGGGCGAGAGCGCAGATACGCAGTATTTT. The chain has TRBV20-1 and TRBJ2-3; D not resolved. The CDR3 runs 11 residues. Germline lookup yields CDR1 DFQATT and CDR2 SNEGSKA (reference sequence).

CDR3 residues: CASRRSGRLAGGYEQYF. In nucleotides, the CDR3 is TGTGCCAGCAGGAGATCAGGGAGGCTAGCGGGTGGCTACGAGCAGTACTTC. J is TRBJ2-7 and V is TRBV6-2 or TRBV6-3, with TRBD2 matching over 8 bases. The CDR3 is 17 amino acids. The J segment lost 3 bases and the V segment lost 6 bases, leaving 16 bases of the junction unmatched. Germline CDR1 reads MNHEY; CDR2 reads SVGEGT.

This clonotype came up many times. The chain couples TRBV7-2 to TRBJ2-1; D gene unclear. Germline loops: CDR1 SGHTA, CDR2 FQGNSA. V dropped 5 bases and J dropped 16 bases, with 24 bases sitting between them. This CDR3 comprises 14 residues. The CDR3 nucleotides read TGTGCCAGCAGCACACAGACCTTTTTAAAACCGGCTTTCTTC. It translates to CASSTQTFLKPAFF.

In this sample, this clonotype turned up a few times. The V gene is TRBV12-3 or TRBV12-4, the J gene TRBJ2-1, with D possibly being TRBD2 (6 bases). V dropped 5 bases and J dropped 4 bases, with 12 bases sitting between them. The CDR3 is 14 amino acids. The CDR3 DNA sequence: TGTGCCAGCAGTCTTCGGGAGATGTACAATGAGCAGTTCTTC. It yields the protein CASSLREMYNEQFF.

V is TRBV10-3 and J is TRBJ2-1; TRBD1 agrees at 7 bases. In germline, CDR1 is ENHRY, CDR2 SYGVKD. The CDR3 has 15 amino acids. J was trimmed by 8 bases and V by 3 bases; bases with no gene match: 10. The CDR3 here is CAISDVRTGHHEQFF. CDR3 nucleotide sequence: TGTGCCATCAGTGACGTTAGGACAGGTCACCATGAGCAGTTCTTC.

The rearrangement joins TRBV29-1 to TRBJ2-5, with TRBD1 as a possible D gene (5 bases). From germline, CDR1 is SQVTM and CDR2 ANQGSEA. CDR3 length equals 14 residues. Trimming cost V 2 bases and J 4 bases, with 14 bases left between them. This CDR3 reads CSVEFGHWGETQYF. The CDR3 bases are TGCAGCGTTGAATTCGGACATTGGGGAGAGACCCAGTACTTC.

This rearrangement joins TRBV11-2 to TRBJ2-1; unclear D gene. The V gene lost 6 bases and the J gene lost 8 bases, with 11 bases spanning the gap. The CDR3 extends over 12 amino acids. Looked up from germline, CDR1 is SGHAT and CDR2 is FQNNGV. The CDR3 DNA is TGTGCCAGCAGTTTTCGGACCCATGAGCAGTTCTTC. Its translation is CASSFRTHEQFF.

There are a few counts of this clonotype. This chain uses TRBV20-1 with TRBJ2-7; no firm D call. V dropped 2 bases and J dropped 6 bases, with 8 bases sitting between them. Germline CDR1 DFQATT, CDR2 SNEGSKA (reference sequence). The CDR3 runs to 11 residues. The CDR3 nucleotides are TGCAGTGCTAGAACGCAGACCGAGCAGTACTTC. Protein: CSARTQTEQYF.

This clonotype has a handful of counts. CDR3 sequence: CASSYRAADTQYF. The CDR3 bases are TGCGCCAGCAGCTACAGAGCGGCAGATACGCAGTATTTT. This chain joins TRBV5-1 and TRBJ2-3, with D tentatively TRBD2 (5 bases). Per the germline V gene, CDR1 is SGHRS and CDR2 is YFSETQ. CDR3 length: 13 amino acids. Trimming took 3 bases from V and 4 from J, leaving 9 bases between them.

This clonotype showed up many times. The CDR3 reads CASSFDSRQPQHF. The CDR3 nucleotides are TGTGCCAGCAGTTTTGACAGTCGTCAGCCCCAGCATTTT. The chain joins TRBV12-3 or TRBV12-4 to TRBJ1-5; D possibly corresponds to TRBD1 (5 bases). V gave up 3 bases and J gave up 6 bases, with 9 bases separating them. The CDR3 length is 13 residues.